One sample yielded the 18 T cell receptor beta chains listed below, sequenced in a study of blood T cell repertoires in COVID-19. Measured with immunoSEQ multiplex PCR; TCRdb has only the in-frame clones, and not every one. This sample has under 300,000 clones, with around four fifths found just once. The sequenced sample was peripheral blood. All receptors come from a man aged 25 to 40 who had recovered from COVID-19.

The gene calls are TRBV6-1 and TRBJ2-7; 7 bases are shared with TRBD1. Trimming cost V 0 bases and J 6 bases; bases outside gene matches: 2. This CDR3 region has 13 residues. Germline values: CDR1 MNHNS, CDR2 SASEGT. CDR3 protein: CASSEAGTVEQYV. CDR3 nucleotides: TGTGCCAGCAGTGAAGCTGGGACAGTCGAGCAGTACGTC.

This clone was detected only once. The same CDR3 also results from other DNA sequences found in this sample. The chain is built from TRBV19 and TRBJ2-1; TRBD2 aligns across 9 bases. Germline assignment: CDR1 LNHDA and CDR2 SQIVND (reference sequence). This CDR3 is built from 14 residues. Unmatched junction bases numbered 5, after V lost 8 bases and J lost 3 bases. This CDR3 is CASSAGGDYNEQFF. Written as DNA, the CDR3 is TGTGCCAGTTCCGCGGGGGGGGACTACAATGAGCAGTTCTTC.

V gene TRBV7-6 combines with J gene TRBJ2-3, with a weak D call TRBD1 (5 bases). CDR1 and CDR2 (germline): SGHVS, FNYEAQ. V lost 1 base, J lost 3 bases, and 11 bases lay in between. The CDR3 extends over 15 amino acids. CDR3 sequence (DNA): TGTGCCAGCAGCTTAGTTAGGGCAGGGACAGATACGCAGTATTTT. It encodes CASSLVRAGTDTQYF.

The V and J genes are TRBV4-1 and TRBJ2-4, with TRBD2 matching 9 bases. The CDR3 loop spans 17 amino acids. In germline, CDR1 is MGHRA, CDR2 YSYEKL. Trimming cost V 1 base and J 4 bases; bases outside gene matches: 8. The DNA of the CDR3 is TGCGCCAGCAGCCAAGGCCGAGCGGGGGGATCGAAAAACATTCAGTACTTC. It specifies CASSQGRAGGSKNIQYF.

This rearrangement joins TRBV29-1 to TRBJ2-7, with 8 bases that match TRBD1. This CDR3 comprises 12 residues. With 6 bases clipped from V and 3 bases from J, the junction kept 4 bases outside the gene matches. The germline V gene encodes CDR1 SQVTM and CDR2 ANQGSEA. DNA for the CDR3: TGCAGCGTGGATGGACAGGGCTACGAGCAGTACTTC. Residues: CSVDGQGYEQYF.

A single count supports this clone. J is TRBJ1-4 and V is TRBV7-9, with TRBD1 matching over 8 bases. Germline CDR1 is SEHNR and CDR2 is FQNEAQ (reference sequence). J gave up 5 bases and V 5 bases, and 7 bases lay outside the gene matches. The CDR3 extends over 15 amino acids. The CDR3 sequence is CASSAETGANEKLFF. Written as DNA, the CDR3 is TGTGCCAGCAGCGCCGAGACAGGGGCGAATGAAAAACTGTTTTTT.

The chain joins TRBV19 to TRBJ1-6; D may be TRBD1 (5 bases). Germline-derived CDR1 and CDR2 are LNHDA and SQIVND (reference sequence). This CDR3 region has 16 residues. V gave up 7 bases and J gave up 8 bases, with 21 bases separating them. The CDR3 DNA follows: TGTGCCAGTAAACCCATTGCAGGGCCGATGGATTCACCCCTCCACTTT. This encodes CASKPIAGPMDSPLHF. Full variable domain (rest looked up from reference TRBV19 and TRBJ1-6): DGGITQSPKYLFRKEGQNVTLSCEQNLNHDAMYWYRQDPGQGLRLIYYSQIVNDFQKGDIAEGYSVSREKKESFPLTVTSAQKNPTAFYLCASKPIAGPMDSPLHFGNGTRLTVT.

This chain joins TRBV10-2 and TRBJ2-3, with D perhaps TRBD1 (6 bases). V was cut by 2 bases and J by 1 base, with 10 bases left in between. The germline V gene has CDR1 WSHSY and CDR2 SAAADI. The CDR3 contains 15 residues. The CDR3 DNA reads TGCGCCAGCAGTGAGACAGGGTCTGGCACAGATACGCAGTATTTT. Translation: CASSETGSGTDTQYF.

The V and J genes are TRBV16 and TRBJ1-5, with TRBD1 matching 7 bases. Germline V gene lookup returns CDR1 KGHSY and CDR2 FQNENV. V trimming: 5 bases; J trimming: 7 bases; junction bases outside the gene matches: 8. The CDR3 is made up of 14 amino acids. CDR3 coding DNA: TGTGCCAGCAGCATAACAGGGGACGGGCAGCCCCAGCATTTT. This encodes CASSITGDGQPQHF. The full variable domain, in which reference TRBV16 and TRBJ1-5 provide the parts outside the CDR3, is GEEVAQTPKHLVRGEGQKAKLYCAPIKGHSYVFWYQQVLKNEFKFLISFQNENVFDETGMPKERFSAKCLPNSPCSLEIQATKLEDSAVYFCASSITGDGQPQHFGDGTRLSIL.

The CDR3 nucleotides read TGTGCCAGTACCTTATCAGGGGTGTCCTATGGCTACACCTTC. As protein: CASTLSGVSYGYTF. This chain links TRBV19 with TRBJ1-2, with D perhaps matching TRBD1 (6 bases). The CDR3 covers 14 residues. Germline-derived CDR1 and CDR2 are LNHDA and SQIVND (reference sequence). V was pared by 7 bases and J by 4 bases, with 16 bases between.

The J gene is TRBJ2-3, the V gene TRBV10-3; 12 bases map to TRBD2. J lost 2 bases, V lost 9 bases, and 12 bases had no gene match. Looked up from germline, CDR1 is ENHRY and CDR2 is SYGVKD. The CDR3 spans 17 residues. The CDR3 loop is CAIKAGTSGSSTDTQYF. CDR3 in DNA: TGTGCCATAAAGGCCGGGACTAGCGGGTCTTCCACAGATACGCAGTATTTT.

The V and J genes are TRBV4-1 and TRBJ1-6; D is ambiguous. This CDR3 has 14 residues. The germline V and J ends were trimmed by 1 base and 9 bases, with 10 bases remaining between them. CDR1 is MGHRA, CDR2 YSYEKL, per germline. In DNA, the CDR3 is TGCGCCAGCAGCCAAGGACCCAGCGGTTCACCCCTCCACTTT. Amino acids: CASSQGPSGSPLHF.

The V and J genes are TRBV5-5 and TRBJ1-3; perhaps TRBD1 as D (5 bases). This CDR3 has 15 amino acids. Germline lookup yields CDR1 SGHKS and CDR2 YYEKEE (reference sequence). V lost 0 bases and J 2 bases, leaving 9 bases between the germline ends. The DNA of the CDR3 is TGTGCCAGCAGCTTGGGCGGGACGCCTGGAAACACCATATATTTT. Its protein product is CASSLGGTPGNTIYF. Together with reference TRBV5-5 and TRBJ1-3, the CDR3 gives the full variable domain: DAGVTQSPTHLIKTRGQQVTLRCSPISGHKSVSWYQQVLGQGPQFIFQYYEKEERGRGNFPDRFSARQFPNYSSELNVNALLLGDSALYLCASSLGGTPGNTIYFGEGSWLTVV.

This sequence joins TRBV11-2 and TRBJ1-1; 7 bases are shared with TRBD1. Germline CDR1 and CDR2: SGHAT and FQNNGV. Germline trimming cut 11 bases from V and 3 bases from J; bases unmatched to any gene: 9. The CDR3 contains 13 residues. The CDR3 DNA reads as TGTGCCCTACAGCGACAGGGCGACACTGAAGCTTTCTTT. Its protein is CALQRQGDTEAFF.

The J gene is TRBJ1-2, the V gene TRBV27; TRBD1 matches 7 bases. The CDR3 length is 15 residues. V shed 3 bases and J 1 base; nucleotides not matched to a gene: 5. Germline loops: CDR1 MNHEY, CDR2 SMNVEV (reference sequence). The CDR3 is CASSLYYRGNYGYTF. Written as DNA, the CDR3 is TGTGCCAGCAGTTTGTATTACAGGGGTAACTATGGCTACACCTTC.

The chain is built from TRBV10-3 and TRBJ1-1; perhaps TRBD1 as D (6 bases). The V gene's germline CDR1 is ENHRY and CDR2 SYGVKD. The CDR3 is made up of 15 amino acids. Trimming shortened V by 8 bases and J by 1 base, and 17 bases separated the two germline ends. CDR3 nucleotides: TGTGCCATCGGGGGAGGGGGGCGCGGGAACACTGAAGCTTTCTTT. Protein product: CAIGGGGRGNTEAFF.

This clone was seen a single time. The chain uses TRBV6-5 and TRBJ2-5, with 7 positions matching TRBD1. Germline V gene lookup returns CDR1 MNHEY and CDR2 SVGAGI. The CDR3 consists of 15 residues. V was pared by 0 bases and J by 7 bases, with 8 bases of the junction left unmatched. CDR3 protein: CASSYSKGARGTQYF. Written as DNA, the CDR3 is TGTGCCAGCAGTTACTCGAAGGGGGCTCGCGGGACCCAGTACTTC.

The chain uses TRBV7-8 and TRBJ1-2; TRBD1 aligns across 7 bases. The CDR3 totals 13 residues. Trimming removed 5 bases from V and 5 bases from J; junction bases left unmatched: 5. Germline assignment: CDR1 SGHVS and CDR2 FQNEAQ. DNA for the CDR3: TGTGCCAGCAGCCCGGACAGGAATTATGGCTACACCTTC. Its protein product is CASSPDRNYGYTF. Full variable domain (outside the CDR3, taken from reference TRBV7-8 and TRBJ1-2): GAGVSQSPRYKVAKRGQDVALRCDPISGHVSLFWYQQALGQGPEFLTYFQNEAQLDKSGLPSDRFFAERPEGSVSTLKIQRTQQEDSAVYLCASSPDRNYGYTFGSGTRLTVV.